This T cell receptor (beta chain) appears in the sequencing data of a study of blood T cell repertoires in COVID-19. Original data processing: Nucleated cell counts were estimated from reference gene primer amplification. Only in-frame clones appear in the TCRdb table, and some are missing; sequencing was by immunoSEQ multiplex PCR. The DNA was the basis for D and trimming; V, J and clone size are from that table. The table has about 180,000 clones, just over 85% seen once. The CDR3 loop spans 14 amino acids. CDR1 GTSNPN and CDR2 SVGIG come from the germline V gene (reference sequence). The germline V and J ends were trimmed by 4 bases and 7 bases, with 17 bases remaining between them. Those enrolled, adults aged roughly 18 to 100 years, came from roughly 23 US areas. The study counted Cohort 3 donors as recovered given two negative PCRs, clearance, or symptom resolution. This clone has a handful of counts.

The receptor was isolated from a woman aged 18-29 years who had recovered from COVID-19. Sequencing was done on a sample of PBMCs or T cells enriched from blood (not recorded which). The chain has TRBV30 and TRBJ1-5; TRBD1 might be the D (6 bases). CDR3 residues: CAWTQGGAGQPQHF. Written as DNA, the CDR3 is TGTGCCTGGACTCAAGGGGGGGCCGGGCAGCCCCAGCATTTT.